The clone carrying this TCR beta chain was seen only a few times. The data are from a study of blood T cells in healthy people across ages. Through a sample-barcoded 5' primer and a J-beta primer mix, a second PCR was run for about 7 to 12 cycles. TCRdb reprocessed the 5' RACE reads with MiXCR, giving one entry per CDR3 protein. The table has 750,000 to 950,000 distinct CDR3 sequences, about 28% seen once. Trimming at V came to 3 bases and at J to 7 bases, leaving 4 bases not matched to a gene. The germline V gene encodes CDR1 SGHRS and CDR2 YFSETQ. CDR3 length equals 15 residues. This sample also belongs to another study, concerning T cells of mothers and their children.

Specimen: blood. The chain couples TRBV5-1 to TRBJ1-6, with 10 bases aligning to TRBD1. The TCR comes from a middle-aged woman in good health. CDR3 region: CASSSGTGVNSPLHF. CDR3 bases: TGCGCCAGCAGCTCAGGGACAGGGGTCAATTCACCCCTCCACTTT.